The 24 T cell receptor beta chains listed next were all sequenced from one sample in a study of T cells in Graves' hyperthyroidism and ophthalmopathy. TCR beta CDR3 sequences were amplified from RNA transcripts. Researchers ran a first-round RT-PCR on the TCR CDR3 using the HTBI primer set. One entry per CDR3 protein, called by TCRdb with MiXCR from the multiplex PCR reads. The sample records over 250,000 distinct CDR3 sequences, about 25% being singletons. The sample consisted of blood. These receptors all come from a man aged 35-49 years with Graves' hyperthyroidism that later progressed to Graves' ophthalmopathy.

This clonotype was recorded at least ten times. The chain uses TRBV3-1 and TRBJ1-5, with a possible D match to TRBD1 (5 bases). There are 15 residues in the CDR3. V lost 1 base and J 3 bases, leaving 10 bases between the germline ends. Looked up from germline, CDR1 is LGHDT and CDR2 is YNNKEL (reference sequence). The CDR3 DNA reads TGTGCCAGCAGCCAAGTCTCAGGGCTCAATCAGCCCCAGCATTTT. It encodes CASSQVSGLNQPQHF.

CDR3 nucleotide sequence: TGTGCCAGCAGCAGACAGGTTACTTACGAGCAGTACTTC. Translated, it gives CASSRQVTYEQYF. The rearrangement links TRBV28 to TRBJ2-7; weak D call: TRBD1 (6 bases). Germline V gene data show CDR1 as MDHEN and CDR2 as SYDVKM. The CDR3 length is 13 residues. Trimming took 6 bases from V and 4 from J, leaving 13 bases between them.

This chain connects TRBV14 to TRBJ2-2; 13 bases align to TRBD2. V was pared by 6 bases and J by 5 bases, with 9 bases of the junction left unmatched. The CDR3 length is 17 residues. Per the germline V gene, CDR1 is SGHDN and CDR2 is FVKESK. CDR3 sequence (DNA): TGTGCCAGCAGTCTCATACTAGCGGGAGGGGAGACCGGGGAGCTGTTTTTT. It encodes CASSLILAGGETGELFF.

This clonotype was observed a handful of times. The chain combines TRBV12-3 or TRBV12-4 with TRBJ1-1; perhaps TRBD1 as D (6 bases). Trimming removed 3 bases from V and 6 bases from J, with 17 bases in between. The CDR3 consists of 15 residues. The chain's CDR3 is CASSFLGRKGAEAFF. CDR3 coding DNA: TGTGCCAGCAGTTTTTTGGGGCGGAAGGGGGCTGAAGCTTTCTTT.

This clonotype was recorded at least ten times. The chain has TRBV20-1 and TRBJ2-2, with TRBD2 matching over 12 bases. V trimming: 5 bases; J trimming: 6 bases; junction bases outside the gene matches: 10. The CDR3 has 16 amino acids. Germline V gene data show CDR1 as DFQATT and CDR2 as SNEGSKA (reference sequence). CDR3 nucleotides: TGCAGTGCTGCGTCGCCGACTAGCGGGAGTTCCGGGGAGCTGTTTTTT. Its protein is CSAASPTSGSSGELFF.

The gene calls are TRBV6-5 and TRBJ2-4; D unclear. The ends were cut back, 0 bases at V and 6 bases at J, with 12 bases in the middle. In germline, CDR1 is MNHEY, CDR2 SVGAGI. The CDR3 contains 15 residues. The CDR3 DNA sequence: TGTGCCAGCAGTTACTCCTACCCTTCCCGAAACATTCAGTACTTC. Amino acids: CASSYSYPSRNIQYF.

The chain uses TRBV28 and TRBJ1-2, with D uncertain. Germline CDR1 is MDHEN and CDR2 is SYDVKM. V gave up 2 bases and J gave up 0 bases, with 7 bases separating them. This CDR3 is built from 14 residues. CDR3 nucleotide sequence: TGTGCCAGCAGTTTAATCGTAGCTAACTATGGCTACACCTTC. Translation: CASSLIVANYGYTF.

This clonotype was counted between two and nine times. This CDR3 reads CASSQTKVSEAFF. CDR3 nucleotides: TGTGCCAGCAGTCAGACCAAAGTCTCTGAAGCTTTCTTT. This chain connects TRBV4-2 to TRBJ1-1; the D is unclear. CDR1 is LGHNA, CDR2 YNFKEQ, per germline. The V gene lost 6 bases and the J gene lost 6 bases, with 14 bases spanning the gap. There are 13 residues in the CDR3.

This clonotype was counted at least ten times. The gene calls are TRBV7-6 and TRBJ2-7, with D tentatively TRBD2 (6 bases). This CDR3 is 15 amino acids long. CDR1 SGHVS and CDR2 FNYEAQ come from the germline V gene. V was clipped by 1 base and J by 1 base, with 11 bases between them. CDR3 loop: CASSLEFSGSYEQYF. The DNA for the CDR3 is TGTGCCAGCAGCTTAGAGTTTAGCGGATCCTACGAGCAGTACTTC.

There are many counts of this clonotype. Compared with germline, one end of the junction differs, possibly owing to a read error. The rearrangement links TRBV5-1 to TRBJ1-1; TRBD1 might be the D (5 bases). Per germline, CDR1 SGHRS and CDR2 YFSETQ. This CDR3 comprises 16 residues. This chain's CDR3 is CVSSFGTDGLNTEAFF. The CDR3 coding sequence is TGCGTCAGCAGCTTCGGGACTGATGGTCTGAACACTGAAGCTTTCTTT.

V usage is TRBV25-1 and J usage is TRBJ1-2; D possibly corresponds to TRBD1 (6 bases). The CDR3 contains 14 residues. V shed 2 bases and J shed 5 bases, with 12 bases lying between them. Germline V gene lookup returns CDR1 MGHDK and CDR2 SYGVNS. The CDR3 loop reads CASSEGWQGYGYTF. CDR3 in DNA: TGTGCCAGCAGTGAAGGGTGGCAGGGGTATGGCTACACCTTC.

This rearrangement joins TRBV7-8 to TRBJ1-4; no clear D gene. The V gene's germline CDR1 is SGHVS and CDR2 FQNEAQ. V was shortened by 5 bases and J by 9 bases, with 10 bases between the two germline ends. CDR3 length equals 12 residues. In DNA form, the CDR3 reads TGTGCCAGCAGCCCAATCCCACAAAAACTGTTTTTT. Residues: CASSPIPQKLFF.

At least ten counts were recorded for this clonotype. The CDR3 coding sequence is TGTGCCAGCAGTTCCCCACCCATGAACACTGAAGCTTTCTTT. This translates into CASSSPPMNTEAFF. J is TRBJ1-1 and V is TRBV28; D is undetermined. Trimming removed 4 bases at V and 0 bases at J, with 9 bases between. Germline values: CDR1 MDHEN, CDR2 SYDVKM. The CDR3 runs to 14 residues. The full variable domain, its missing parts supplied by reference TRBV28 and TRBJ1-1, is DVKVTQSSRYLVKRTGEKVFLECVQDMDHENMFWYRQDPGLGLRLIYFSYDVKMKEKGDIPEGYSVSREKKERFSLILESASTNQTSMYLCASSSPPMNTEAFFGQGTRLTVV.

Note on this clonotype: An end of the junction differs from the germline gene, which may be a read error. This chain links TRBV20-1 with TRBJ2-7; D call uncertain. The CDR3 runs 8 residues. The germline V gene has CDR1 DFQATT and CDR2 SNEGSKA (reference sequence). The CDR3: CSGYANNF. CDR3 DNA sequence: TGCAGTGGATACGCTAATAACTTC.

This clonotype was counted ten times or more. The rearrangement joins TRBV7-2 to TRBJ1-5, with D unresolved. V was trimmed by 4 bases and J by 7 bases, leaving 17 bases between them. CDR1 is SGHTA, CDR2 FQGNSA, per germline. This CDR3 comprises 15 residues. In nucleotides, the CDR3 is TGTGCCAGCAGCTCGATCTTTGGGCGATTGCAGCCCCAGCATTTT. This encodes CASSSIFGRLQPQHF.

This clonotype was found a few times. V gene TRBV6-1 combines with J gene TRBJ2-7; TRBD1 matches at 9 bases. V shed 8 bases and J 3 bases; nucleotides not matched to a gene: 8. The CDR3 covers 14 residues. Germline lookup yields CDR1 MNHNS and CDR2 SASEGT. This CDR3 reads CASGRDRANYEQYF. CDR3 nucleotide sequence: TGTGCCAGCGGCCGGGACAGGGCAAACTACGAGCAGTACTTC.

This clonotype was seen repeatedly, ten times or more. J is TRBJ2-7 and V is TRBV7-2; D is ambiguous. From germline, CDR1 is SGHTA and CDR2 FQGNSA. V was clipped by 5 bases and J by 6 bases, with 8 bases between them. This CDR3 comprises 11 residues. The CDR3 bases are TGTGCCAGCAGCCCCAGAGTCGAGCAGTACTTC. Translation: CASSPRVEQYF.

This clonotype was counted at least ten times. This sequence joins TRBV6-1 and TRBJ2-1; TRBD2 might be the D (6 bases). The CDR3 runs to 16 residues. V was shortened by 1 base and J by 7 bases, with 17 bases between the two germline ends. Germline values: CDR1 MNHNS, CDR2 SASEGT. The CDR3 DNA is TGTGCCAGCAGTGAAGTGACGGGAGCTACTACAAATGAGCAGTTCTTC. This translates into CASSEVTGATTNEQFF.

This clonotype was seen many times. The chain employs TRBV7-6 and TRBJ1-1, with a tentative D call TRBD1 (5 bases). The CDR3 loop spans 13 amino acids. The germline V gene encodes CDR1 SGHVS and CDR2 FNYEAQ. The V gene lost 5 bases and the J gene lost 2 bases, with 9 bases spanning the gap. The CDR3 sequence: CASSTTANTEAFF. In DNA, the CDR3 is TGTGCCAGCAGCACGACAGCCAACACTGAAGCTTTCTTT.

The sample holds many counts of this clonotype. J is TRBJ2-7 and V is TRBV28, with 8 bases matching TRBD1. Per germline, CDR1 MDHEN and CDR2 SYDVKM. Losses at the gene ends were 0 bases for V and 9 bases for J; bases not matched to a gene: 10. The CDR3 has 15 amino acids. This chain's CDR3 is CASSLWDRASLGQYF. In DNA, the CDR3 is TGTGCCAGCAGTTTATGGGACAGGGCTTCGCTCGGGCAGTACTTC.

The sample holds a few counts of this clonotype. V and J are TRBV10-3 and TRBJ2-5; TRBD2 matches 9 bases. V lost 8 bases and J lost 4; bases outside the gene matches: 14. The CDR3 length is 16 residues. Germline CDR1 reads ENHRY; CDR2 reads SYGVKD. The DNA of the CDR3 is TGTGCCATCGCCCCCTCGGGTAGCGGGGGACGAGAGACCCAGTACTTC. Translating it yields CAIAPSGSGGRETQYF.

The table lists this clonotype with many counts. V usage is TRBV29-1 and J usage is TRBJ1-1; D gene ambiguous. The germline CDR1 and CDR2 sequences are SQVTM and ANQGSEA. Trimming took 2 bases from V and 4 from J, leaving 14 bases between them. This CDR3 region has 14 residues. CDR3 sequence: CSVESESWGTEAFF. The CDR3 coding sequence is TGCAGCGTTGAATCGGAGTCGTGGGGCACTGAAGCTTTCTTT.

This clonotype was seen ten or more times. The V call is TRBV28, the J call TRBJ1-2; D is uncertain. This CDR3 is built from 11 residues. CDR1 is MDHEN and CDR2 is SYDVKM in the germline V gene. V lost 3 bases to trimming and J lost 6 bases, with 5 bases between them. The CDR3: CASSFRNGYTF. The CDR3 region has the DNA TGTGCCAGCAGTTTTCGGAATGGCTACACCTTC.

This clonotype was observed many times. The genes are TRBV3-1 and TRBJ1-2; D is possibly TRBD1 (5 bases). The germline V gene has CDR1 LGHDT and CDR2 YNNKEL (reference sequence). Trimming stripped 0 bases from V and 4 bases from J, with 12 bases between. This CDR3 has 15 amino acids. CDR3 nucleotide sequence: TGTGCCAGCAGCCAAGATCTACGGGGGGTCTATGGCTACACCTTC. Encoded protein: CASSQDLRGVYGYTF.